The entry that follows covers one TCR beta chain sequence. Its antigen is unknown. The input lacks base qualities; no much larger clone sits a single base away. These data originate in a study of cytomegalovirus exposure and HLA in healthy donors (dated by TCRdb to between 2016 and 2019). Looking at the study overall: An earlier analysis of roughly 570 of the donors reported over 250 Gb of sequence data and around 110 million unique TCR beta sequences obtained from about 200 million T cells. The aim of the study was to test whether cataloging public T cell receptors could identify signatures of past pathogen exposure. The number of donors typed differed by locus, with roughly 620-640 for A, B, C, DRB1 and DQB1, around 500 for DQA1, approximately 580 for DPA1, and over 400 for DPB1. The study combined high-throughput TCR immunosequencing, statistical association of individual TCRs with disease status, and machine learning to predict cytomegalovirus infection status. A later analysis re-analyzed previously published TCR beta repertoires from about 730 donors and added high-resolution HLA genotyping to study TCR occurrence patterns. Because of strong linkage in the cohort, 5 or 6 DR-DQ haplotypes were treated as single units for association and clustering. Besides the first cohort of roughly 660 subjects, a separate validation cohort made up of over 100 different subjects was used. Alongside the repertoire data, information on donor age, sex, ethnicity and CMV serostatus was compiled. Every repertoire in the discovery cohort had been generated on one and the same sequencing platform. An earlier analysis of about 620 of the donors applied high-throughput TCR beta sequencing to assess whether each TCR beta V gene segment acted as functional or pseudogenic. Across approximately 420 genotyped donors of the cohort, an average of approximately 240,000 unique TCR beta nucleotide sequences per donor were sequenced, and approximately 17% of those sequences were non-productive. Of the 300 to 450 genotyped donors, about 84% fell in the genetic ancestry cluster associated with self-reported Caucasian donors. In the later analysis, no new phenotypic data were used to find candidate immune exposures; instead, reliance was placed on TCR beta sequences and their occurrence across donors. A later genetic analysis took genome-wide SNP genotypes for about 65% of the 666 donors and used that subset as a discovery cohort. Roughly 310 gigabases of sequencing data and approximately 93 million unique TCR sequences were included in an early release covering around 600 HLA-typed donors. The study used immunosequencing to profile the T cell repertoires of 666 subjects and linked those repertoires to cytomegalovirus serostatus. Both class I and class II loci were covered by HLA typing, at four-digit resolution.

Receptor amplification or capture employed the immunoSEQ multiplex PCR assay. For the multiplex PCR, a mixture combining 60 forward primers for TCR Vbeta segments and 13 reverse primers for TCR Jbeta segments was used. The CDR3 region of rearranged TCR beta genes was amplified from genomic DNA with a multiplex PCR assay. On the Illumina HiSeq System, the amplified TCR beta libraries were sequenced as 87-base-pair reads. For the original study's pipeline: A later analysis counted tens of millions of unique TCR beta chains across the 666 repertoires, and 9 million to 14 million of these chains were shared by at least two donors. To remove PCR and sequencing errors, raw reads were error-corrected and collapsed into unique sequences using a nearest-neighbor algorithm that merged closely related sequences. To assign V, D and J gene segments, CDR3 sequences were aligned to IMGT reference sequences. For a sequence to be retained, a match of at least six nucleotides to both a V gene segment and a J gene segment was required. A rearrangement was called productive if the CDR3 had no stop codons and remained in frame with V and J, and every other rearrangement was called non-productive. CDR3 was defined by IMGT convention, running from the second conserved V-encoded cysteine to the conserved J-encoded phenylalanine. Sequences without an unambiguous match to a single V gene segment were excluded from the earlier analysis of almost 600 of the donors. In an earlier analysis of approximately 500 of the donors, a V segment was called functional when productive rearrangements were above 56.7%, and segregating when the standard deviation between donors exceeded 5%. A statistical classification framework was built for diagnosing cytomegalovirus status from the catalog of TCR beta chain sequences. A later analysis assigned V and J genes by comparing TCR nucleotide sequences with IMGT/GENE-DB human TR gene sequences. The TCRdist pipeline was used in a later analysis to assign CDR3 sequences and most-parsimonious VDJ recombination scenarios. In a later analysis, each TCR beta chain was defined by its CDR3 amino acid sequence together with its V-gene family, and reads without a unique V-gene family were excluded. To address suspected cross-contamination and a sequencing artifact, a later analysis removed roughly 640 highly shared, low-generation-probability nucleotide sequences. For each public chain, a later analysis derived a clonal expansion index from normalized ranks of inferred template counts within each repertoire. In a later analysis, generation probabilities were computed with a VDJ recombination model fitted to out-of-frame rearrangements, and the resulting probabilities were checked against IGoR. In a later analysis, hypergeometric tests were used to score TCR-TCR, TCR-HLA and TCR-CMV co-occurrence, with a repertoire-size bias correction applied to TCR pairs. To estimate false discovery rates, a later analysis permuted the HLA or CMV assignments 20 times. In a later analysis, co-occurring TCRs were grouped using DBSCAN, with TCRdist sequence similarity added in when clustering inside HLA-allele-positive subsets. Co-occurrence clustering excluded repertoires with fewer than 30,000 or more than 120,000 public chains, plus five with anomalous nucleotide sharing. TCRdb carries this immuneACCESS record with in-frame sequences only. Its versions omit some clonotypes, under half of them owing to an unresolved V gene in the studies checked, with the rest unexplained. That table supplies the V and J calls and clone size; D and trimming were determined from the DNA. This sample is represented by around 170,000 clones; roughly 80% of them were singletons. The top ten clonotypes cover approximately 3.8% of the sample.

What the work shows at the level of the full study, not this receptor alone: In a later analysis, HLA-associated TCR beta chains showed more clonal expansion and lower generation probabilities than non-associated chains that were equally common. A further reported finding was that TCR beta sequences accurately predicted the HLA-A and HLA-B alleles for most subjects in the first cohort. Correlated functional status among segregating V segments might reflect linkage disequilibrium, but an unknown experimental factor could not be ruled out. Most TCR sequences were observed very rarely across donors, whereas some public TCRs were present in many individuals. A cluster of highly shared sequence variants was judged likely to be a technical artifact of the sequencing pipeline. In an earlier analysis of approximately 590 of the donors, most TCR beta V segments were observed in productive rearrangements about 87% or about 30% of the time, broadly matching IMGT annotations. The only immune exposure information available for the cohort was CMV serostatus. In a later analysis, most CMV-associated TCR beta chains were found to appear HLA-restricted, with HLA associations seemingly driven largely by CMV exposure. An association between a missense DCLRE1C variant and V-gene and J-gene trimming of TCR beta chains was found in a later genetic analysis and replicated in an independent cohort. When HLA alleles, especially DR and DQ, strongly co-occurred, attributing TCR associations to individual alleles was difficult. Only TCR beta chains were sequenced in this cohort, and the absence of alpha or paired-chain data limited detectable features. A later analysis reported that several top co-occurrence clusters appeared linked to parvovirus B19, influenza, CMV and Epstein-Barr virus. The authors suggested that the approach could potentially be extended to other disease states and immunological phenotypes. A total of around 150 TCR beta chains were listed by the study as associated with cytomegalovirus. Specific HLA alleles were associated with 15,000 to 20,000 TCR beta sequences at a false discovery rate of 0.05 in a later analysis. Because HLA typing was missing for some donors at each locus, association tests included only the typed subset. The classifier was reported to diagnose cytomegalovirus status with high specificity and sensitivity in both the original and validation cohorts. A few of the identified cytomegalovirus-associated TCR beta chains were confirmed in vitro to be specific for cytomegalovirus antigens. In a later analysis, TCR association rates were found to vary across HLA loci, with the most associated TCRs seen for DRB1 alleles and the fewest for HLA-C alleles. Sequencing depth was assumed to be roughly uniform across donors in the presence/absence analyses, though that assumption may not hold. A later genetic analysis reported fewer N-insertions in productive TCRs among donors in an Asian-associated ancestry cluster than the roughly 700-donor mean. Fewer than 20 rarely observed V segments, including chromosome 9 orphons, were excluded from the earlier analysis of about 600 of the donors because counts were too low.

The cohort comprised around 700 healthy bone marrow donors. Cohort members were all nominally healthy when sampled, although unrecorded immune exposures were likely present. The donor tested CMV seronegative and was one of the 352 seronegative cohort members. A peripheral blood sample was collected from each donor, and TCR beta sequencing was performed on peripheral blood mononuclear cells. The Qiagen DNeasy Blood Extraction Kit was used to extract genomic DNA from the blood cell samples. The material sequenced was PBMCs. This receptor was identified in a man aged 45-65 years in good health and CMV-seronegative.

This receptor has the CDR3 CASSLASGRGGLDTQYF. The sequence in DNA is TGTGCCAGCAGCTTAGCATCGGGGCGGGGGGGGCTAGATACGCAGTATTTT. The rearrangement joined TRBV7-2 to TRBJ2-3; 9 nucleotides in the junction match TRBD2. CDR1 and CDR2, per the germline V gene, are SGHTA and FQGNSA. Spanning cysteine to phenylalanine, the CDR3 consists of 17 amino acids. Here the CDR3 DNA is all that survives: 51 bases in frame from base 1. Trimming accounts for 0 bases at V and 5 bases at J, while the number of junction bases matched to no gene is 9.